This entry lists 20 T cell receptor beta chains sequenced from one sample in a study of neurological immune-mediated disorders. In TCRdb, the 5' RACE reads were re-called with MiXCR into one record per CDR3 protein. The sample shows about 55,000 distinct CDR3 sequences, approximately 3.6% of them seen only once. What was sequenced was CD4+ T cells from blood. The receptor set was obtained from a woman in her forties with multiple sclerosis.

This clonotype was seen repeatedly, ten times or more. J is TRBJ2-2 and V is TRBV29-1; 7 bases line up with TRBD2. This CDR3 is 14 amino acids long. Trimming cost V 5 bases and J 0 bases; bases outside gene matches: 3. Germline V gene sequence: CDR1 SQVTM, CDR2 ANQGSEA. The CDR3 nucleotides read TGCAGCGTTAGCGGGGCGACGAACACCGGGGAGCTGTTTTTT. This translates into CSVSGATNTGELFF.

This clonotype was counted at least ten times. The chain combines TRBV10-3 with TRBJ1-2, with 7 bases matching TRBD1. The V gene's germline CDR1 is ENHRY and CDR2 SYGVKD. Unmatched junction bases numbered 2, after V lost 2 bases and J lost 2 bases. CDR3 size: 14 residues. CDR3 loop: CAISEDRVNYGYTF. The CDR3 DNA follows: TGTGCCATCAGTGAGGACAGGGTGAACTATGGCTACACCTTC.

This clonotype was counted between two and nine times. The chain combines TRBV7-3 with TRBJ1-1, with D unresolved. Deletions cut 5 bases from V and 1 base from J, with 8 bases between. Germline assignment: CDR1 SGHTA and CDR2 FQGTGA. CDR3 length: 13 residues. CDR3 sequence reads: CASSATWNTEAFF. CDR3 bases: TGTGCCAGCAGCGCCACCTGGAACACTGAAGCTTTCTTT.

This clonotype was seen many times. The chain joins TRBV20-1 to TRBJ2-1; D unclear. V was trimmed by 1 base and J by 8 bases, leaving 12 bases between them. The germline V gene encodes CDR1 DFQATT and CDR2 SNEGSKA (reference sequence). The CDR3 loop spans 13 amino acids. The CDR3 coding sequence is TGCAGTGCTAGAGGATCTAAGGTCCATGAGCAGTTCTTC. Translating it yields CSARGSKVHEQFF.

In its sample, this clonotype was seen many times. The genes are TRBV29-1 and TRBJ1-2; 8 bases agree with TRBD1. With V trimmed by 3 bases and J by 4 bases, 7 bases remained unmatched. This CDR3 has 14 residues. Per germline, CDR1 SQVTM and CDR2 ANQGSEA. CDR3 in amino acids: CSVERQGMGYGYTF. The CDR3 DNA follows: TGCAGCGTTGAGAGACAGGGGATGGGCTATGGCTACACCTTC.

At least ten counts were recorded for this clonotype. The CDR3 sequence: CASSLSLDTDTQYF. CDR3 coding DNA: TGCGCCAGCAGCTTGTCACTGGACACAGATACGCAGTATTTT. The J gene is TRBJ2-3, the V gene TRBV5-1; D uncertain. Looked up from germline, CDR1 is SGHRS and CDR2 is YFSETQ. The CDR3 covers 14 residues. Trimming pared 1 base from V and 2 bases from J, leaving 8 bases between.

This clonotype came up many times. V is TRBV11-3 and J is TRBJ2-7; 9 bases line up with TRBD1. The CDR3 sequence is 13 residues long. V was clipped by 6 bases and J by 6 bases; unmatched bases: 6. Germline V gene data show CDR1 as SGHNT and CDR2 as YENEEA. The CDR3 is CASRIRDRAEQYF. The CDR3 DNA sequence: TGTGCCAGCAGGATTCGGGACAGGGCCGAGCAGTACTTC.

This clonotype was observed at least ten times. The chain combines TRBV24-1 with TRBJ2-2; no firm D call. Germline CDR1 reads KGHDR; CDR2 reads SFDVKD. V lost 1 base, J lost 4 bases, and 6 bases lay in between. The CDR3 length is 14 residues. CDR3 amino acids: CATSDFRPTGELFF. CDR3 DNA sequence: TGTGCCACCAGTGATTTCAGGCCCACCGGGGAGCTGTTTTTT.

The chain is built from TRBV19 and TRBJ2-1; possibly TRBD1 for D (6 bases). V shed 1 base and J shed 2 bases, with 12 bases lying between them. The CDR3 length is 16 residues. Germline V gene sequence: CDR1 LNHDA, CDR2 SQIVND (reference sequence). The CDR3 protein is CASSIAYRDPYNEQFF. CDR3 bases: TGTGCCAGTAGTATAGCCTACAGGGATCCCTACAATGAGCAGTTCTTC.

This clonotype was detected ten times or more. CDR3 amino acids: CASSQEGWYDVEQFF. The CDR3 DNA reads TGTGCCAGCAGCCAAGAGGGGTGGTACGATGTAGAGCAGTTCTTC. This chain links TRBV3-1 with TRBJ2-1; D unresolved. The V end lost 0 bases, the J end lost 10 bases, and 16 bases lay between the germline ends. This CDR3 spans 15 amino acids. Looked up from germline, CDR1 is LGHDT and CDR2 is YNNKEL (reference sequence).

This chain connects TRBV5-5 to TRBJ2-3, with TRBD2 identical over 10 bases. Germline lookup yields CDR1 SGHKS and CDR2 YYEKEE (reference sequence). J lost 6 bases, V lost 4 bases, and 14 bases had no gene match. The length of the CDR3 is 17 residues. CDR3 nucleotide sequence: TGTGCCAGCAGCCGTAACCTTCGAGCGGGGGGGACTGATACGCAGTATTTT. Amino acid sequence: CASSRNLRAGGTDTQYF.

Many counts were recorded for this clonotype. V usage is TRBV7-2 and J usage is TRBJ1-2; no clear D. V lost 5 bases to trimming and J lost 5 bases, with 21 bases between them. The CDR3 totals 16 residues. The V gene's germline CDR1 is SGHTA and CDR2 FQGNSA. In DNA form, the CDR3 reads TGTGCCAGCAGCCCTAGTTCCATCGAACCGTTATATGGCTACACCTTC. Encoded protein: CASSPSSIEPLYGYTF.

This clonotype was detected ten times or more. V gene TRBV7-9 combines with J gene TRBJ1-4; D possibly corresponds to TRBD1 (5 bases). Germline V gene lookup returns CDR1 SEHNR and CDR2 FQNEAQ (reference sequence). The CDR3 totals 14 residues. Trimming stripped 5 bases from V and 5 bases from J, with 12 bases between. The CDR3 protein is CASSLDGGNEKLFF. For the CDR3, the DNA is TGTGCCAGCAGCCTTGATGGGGGAAATGAAAAACTGTTTTTT.

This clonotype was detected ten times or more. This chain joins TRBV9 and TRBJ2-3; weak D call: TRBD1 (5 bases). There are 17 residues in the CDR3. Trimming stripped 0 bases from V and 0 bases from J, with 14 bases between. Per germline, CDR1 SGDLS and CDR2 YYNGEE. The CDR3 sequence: CASSVAGHLFSTDTQYF. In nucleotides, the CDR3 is TGTGCCAGCAGCGTAGCAGGGCATCTTTTTAGCACAGATACGCAGTATTTT.

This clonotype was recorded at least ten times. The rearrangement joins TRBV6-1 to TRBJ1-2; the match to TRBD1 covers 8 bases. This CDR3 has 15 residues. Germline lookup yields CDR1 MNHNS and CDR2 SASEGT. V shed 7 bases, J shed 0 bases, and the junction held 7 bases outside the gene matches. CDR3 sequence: CASKDRALSNYGYTF. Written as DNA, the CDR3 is TGTGCCAGCAAGGACAGGGCTCTCTCTAACTATGGCTACACCTTC.

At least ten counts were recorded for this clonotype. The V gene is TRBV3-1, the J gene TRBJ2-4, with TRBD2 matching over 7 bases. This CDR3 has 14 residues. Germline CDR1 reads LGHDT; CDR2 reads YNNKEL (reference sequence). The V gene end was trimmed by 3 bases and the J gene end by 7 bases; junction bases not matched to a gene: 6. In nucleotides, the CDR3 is TGTGCCAGCAGCCACGGACTAGTATATAACATTCAGTACTTC. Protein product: CASSHGLVYNIQYF.

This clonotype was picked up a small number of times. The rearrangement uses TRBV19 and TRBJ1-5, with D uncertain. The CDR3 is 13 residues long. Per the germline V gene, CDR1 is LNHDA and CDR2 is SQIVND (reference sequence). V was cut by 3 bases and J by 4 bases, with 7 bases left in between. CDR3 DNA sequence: TGTGCCAGTAGTATCGGGATGAATCAGCCCCAGCATTTT. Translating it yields CASSIGMNQPQHF.

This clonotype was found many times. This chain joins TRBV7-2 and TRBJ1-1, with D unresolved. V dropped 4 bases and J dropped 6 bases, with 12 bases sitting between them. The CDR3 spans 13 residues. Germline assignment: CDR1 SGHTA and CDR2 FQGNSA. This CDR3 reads CASSWKSTAEAFF. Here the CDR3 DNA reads TGTGCCAGCAGCTGGAAAAGTACCGCTGAAGCTTTCTTT. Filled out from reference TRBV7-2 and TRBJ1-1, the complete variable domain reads GAGVSQSPSNKVTEKGKDVELRCDPISGHTALYWYRQSLGQGLEFLIYFQGNSAPDKSGLPSDRFSAERTGGSVSTLTIQRTQQEDSAVYLCASSWKSTAEAFFGQGTRLTVV.

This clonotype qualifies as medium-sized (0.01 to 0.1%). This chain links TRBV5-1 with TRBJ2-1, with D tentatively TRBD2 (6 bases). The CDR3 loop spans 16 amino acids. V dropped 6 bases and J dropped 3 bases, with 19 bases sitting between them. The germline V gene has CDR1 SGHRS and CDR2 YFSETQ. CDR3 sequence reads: CASTKSGGGSYNEQFF. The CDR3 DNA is TGCGCCAGCACAAAATCCGGGGGAGGAAGCTACAATGAGCAGTTCTTC.

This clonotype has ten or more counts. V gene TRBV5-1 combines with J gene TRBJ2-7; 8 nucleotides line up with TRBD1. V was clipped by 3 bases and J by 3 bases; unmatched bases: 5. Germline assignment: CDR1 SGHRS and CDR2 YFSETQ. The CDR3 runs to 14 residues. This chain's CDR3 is CASSSRTGIYEQYF. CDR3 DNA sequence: TGCGCCAGCAGCTCCCGGACAGGGATCTACGAGCAGTACTTC.